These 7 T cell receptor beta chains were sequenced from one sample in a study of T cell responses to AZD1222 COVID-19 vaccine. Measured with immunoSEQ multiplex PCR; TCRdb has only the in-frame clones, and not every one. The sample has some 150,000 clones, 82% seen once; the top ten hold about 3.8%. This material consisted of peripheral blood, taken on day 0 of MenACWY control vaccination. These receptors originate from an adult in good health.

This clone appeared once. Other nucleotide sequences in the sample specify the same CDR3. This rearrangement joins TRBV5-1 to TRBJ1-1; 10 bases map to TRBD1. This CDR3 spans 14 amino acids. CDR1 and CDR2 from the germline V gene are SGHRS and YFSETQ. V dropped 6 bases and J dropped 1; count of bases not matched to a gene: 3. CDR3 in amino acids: CASTRDRGNTEAFF. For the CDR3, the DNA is TGCGCCAGCACCAGGGACAGGGGGAACACTGAAGCTTTCTTT. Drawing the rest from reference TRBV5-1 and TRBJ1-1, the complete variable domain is KAGVTQTPRYLIKTRGQQVTLSCSPISGHRSVSWYQQTPGQGLQFLFEYFSETQRNKGNFPGRFSGRQFSNSRSEMNVSTLELGDSALYLCASTRDRGNTEAFFGQGTRLTVV.

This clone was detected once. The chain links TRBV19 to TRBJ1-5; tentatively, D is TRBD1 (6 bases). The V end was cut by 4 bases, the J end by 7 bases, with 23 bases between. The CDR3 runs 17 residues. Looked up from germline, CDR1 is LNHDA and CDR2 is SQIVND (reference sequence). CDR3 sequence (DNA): TGTGCCAGTAGTAAGAGTACAGATCCAAGGGGGTGGCAGCCCCAGCATTTT. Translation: CASSKSTDPRGWQPQHF.

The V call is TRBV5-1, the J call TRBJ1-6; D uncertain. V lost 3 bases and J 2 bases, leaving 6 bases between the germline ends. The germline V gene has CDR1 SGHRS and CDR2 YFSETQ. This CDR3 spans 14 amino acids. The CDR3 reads CASSSGAYNSPLHF. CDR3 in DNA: TGCGCCAGCAGCTCCGGGGCCTATAATTCACCCCTCCACTTT.

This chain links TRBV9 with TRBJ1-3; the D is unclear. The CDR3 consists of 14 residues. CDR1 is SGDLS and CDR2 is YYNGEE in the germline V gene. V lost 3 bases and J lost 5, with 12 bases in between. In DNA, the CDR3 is TGTGCCAGCAGCGCCCAAGTAGCTCGAAACACCATATATTTT. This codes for CASSAQVARNTIYF.

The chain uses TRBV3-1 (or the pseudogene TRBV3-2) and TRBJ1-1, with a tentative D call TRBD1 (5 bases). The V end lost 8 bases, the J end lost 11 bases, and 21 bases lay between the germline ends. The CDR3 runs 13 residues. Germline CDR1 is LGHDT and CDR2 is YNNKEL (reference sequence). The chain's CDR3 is CASGPAGRPSAFF. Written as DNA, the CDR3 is TGTGCCAGCGGTCCTGCGGGACGTCCATCGGCTTTCTTT.

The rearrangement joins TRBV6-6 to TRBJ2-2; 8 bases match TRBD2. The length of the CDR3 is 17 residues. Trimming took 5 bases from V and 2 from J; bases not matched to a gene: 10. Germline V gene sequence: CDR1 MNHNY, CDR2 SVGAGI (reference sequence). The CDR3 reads CASSPAGGGLNTGELFF. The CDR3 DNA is TGTGCCAGCAGTCCTGCGGGGGGAGGTCTTAACACCGGGGAGCTGTTTTTT.

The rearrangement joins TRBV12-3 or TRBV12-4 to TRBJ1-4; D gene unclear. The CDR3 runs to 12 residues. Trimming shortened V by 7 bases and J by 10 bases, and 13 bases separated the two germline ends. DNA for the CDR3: TGTGCCAGCACCTCCTCTTTGGGAAAACTGTTTTTT. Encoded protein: CASTSSLGKLFF.